This TCR beta chain appears in the sequencing data of a study of long-term antiretroviral therapy in people with HIV. Looked up from germline, CDR1 is SGHRS and CDR2 is YFSETQ. Trimming cost V 0 bases and J 6 bases, with 21 bases left between them. This CDR3 region has 17 residues. Researchers ran immunoSEQ v3.0 at survey level. For every sample, sequencing targeted 40,000-50,000 T-cell genomes. Sequencing was performed with immunoSEQ multiplex PCR; in TCRdb, only in-frame clones are kept and a portion is missing. The data contain tens of thousands of clones, roughly 84% of them singletons. V and J are TRBV5-1 and TRBJ1-2; possibly TRBD1 for D (6 bases). This TCR was recovered from a woman in her twenties or thirties with HIV. Sequencing was performed on unsorted PBMCs, taken 0.8 years after starting antiretroviral therapy. CDR3 residues: CASSLEKDRGRGHGYTF. The CDR3, as DNA: TGCGCCAGCAGCTTGGAAAAAGACCGGGGCCGGGGGCATGGCTACACCTTC.